These T cell receptor beta chains were read from a single sample in a study of blood T cell repertoires in COVID-19. Assay used: immunoSEQ multiplex PCR; TCRdb lists only in-frame clones, some missing. Of 87,000 or so clones detected, around 81% appear once; the ten largest clones hold more than 2%. The sample consisted of peripheral blood. These receptors were obtained from a woman aged 70 to 79 with acute or convalescent COVID-19. The CDR3 runs from the conserved cysteine through the conserved F or W. The D gene is left open where the match is weak. Where a row states a size, it is once, few, many or the class of an expanded clone; other rows omit it.

j_call clone_size d_call v_call cdr3_aa cdr3_nt
TRBJ2-1 NA TRBD2 TRBV7-9 CASSLTSGAVNEQFF TGTGCCAGCAGCCTAACTAGCGGGGCCGTGAATGAGCAGTTCTTC
TRBJ2-1 NA TRBD2 TRBV7-3 CASSLNSGGYNEQFF TGTGCCAGCAGCTTAAATAGCGGGGGCTACAATGAGCAGTTCTTC
TRBJ1-1 NA NA TRBV6-1 CASSDKYGGWNTEAFF TGTGCCAGCAGTGATAAATATGGAGGGTGGAACACTGAAGCTTTCTTT
TRBJ1-1 NA NA TRBV18 CASSLGQSENTEAFF TGTGCCAGCTCACTTGGACAGTCCGAGAACACTGAAGCTTTCTTT
TRBJ2-3 NA NA TRBV5-6 CASSFGLSTDTQYF TGTGCCAGCAGCTTTGGCTTATCCACAGATACGCAGTATTTT
TRBJ2-7 NA TRBD2 TRBV7-9 CASRPTSGGSSYEQYF TGTGCCAGCAGACCTACTAGCGGGGGAAGCTCCTACGAGCAGTACTTC
TRBJ2-3 NA NA TRBV10-3 CAISEFIENYTQYF TGTGCCATCAGTGAATTTATCGAGAACTATACGCAGTATTTT
TRBJ2-1 NA NA TRBV3-1/TRBV3-2 CATSSYNEQFF TGTGCGACAAGCTCCTACAATGAGCAGTTCTTC
TRBJ1-2 few NA TRBV29-1 CSGLDSSNYGYTF TGCAGCGGACTGGACAGTTCCAACTATGGCTACACCTTC
TRBJ2-1 NA TRBD1 TRBV5-1 CASSAPGQVQREQFF TGCGCCAGCAGCGCGCCGGGACAGGTCCAGAGAGAGCAGTTCTTC
TRBJ1-2 NA NA TRBV15 CATSREAYGYTF TGTGCCACCAGCAGAGAAGCATATGGCTACACCTTC
TRBJ2-3 NA NA TRBV6-5 CASSLSGVDTQYF TGTGCCAGCAGTTTATCGGGGGTAGATACGCAGTATTTT
TRBJ1-1 NA NA TRBV5-1 CASRDIRGNTEAFF TGCGCCAGCAGAGACATTCGGGGGAACACTGAAGCTTTCTTT
TRBJ1-2 NA NA TRBV18 CASSPPTPRDYGYTF TGTGCCAGCTCACCACCGACGCCCAGGGACTATGGCTACACCTTC
TRBJ1-2 NA TRBD1 TRBV4-1 CASSQEDRQGIGYTF TGCGCCAGCAGCCAAGAGGATCGACAGGGGATAGGCTACACCTTC
TRBJ1-2 NA TRBD1 TRBV6-1 CASSDRQGALSIYGYTF TGTGCCAGCAGTGATCGCCAGGGGGCCCTATCGATCTATGGCTACACCTTC
TRBJ1-1 NA NA TRBV7-9 CASSLLAGMNTEAFF TGTGCCAGCAGCTTACTTGCAGGGATGAACACTGAAGCTTTCTTT
TRBJ1-2 NA TRBD1 TRBV19 CASSHSGDRANYGYTF TGTGCCAGTTCGCATTCTGGGGACAGGGCCAACTATGGCTACACCTTC
TRBJ2-3 NA TRBD2 TRBV19 CASSMGGVTDTQYF TGTGCCAGTAGTATGGGGGGGGTAACAGATACGCAGTATTTT
TRBJ1-1 once NA TRBV5-1 CASSLAVGGNTEAFF TGCGCCAGCAGCTTGGCCGTGGGGGGAAACACTGAAGCTTTCTTT
TRBJ2-1 NA TRBD2 TRBV7-9 CASSPPGGQYNEQFF TGTGCCAGCAGCCCGCCGGGGGGGCAATACAATGAGCAGTTCTTC
TRBJ2-7 NA NA TRBV4-1 CASSQSEPGNYEQYF TGCGCCAGCAGCCAATCCGAACCCGGGAACTACGAGCAGTACTTC
TRBJ2-1 NA NA TRBV9 CASSTSDSYNEQFF TGTGCCAGCAGCACCTCGGACAGCTACAATGAGCAGTTCTTC
TRBJ1-3 NA NA TRBV7-9 CASSDIRTGNTIYF TGTGCCAGCAGCGACATCAGGACTGGAAACACCATATATTTT
TRBJ2-5 NA NA TRBV5-1 CASSLEEETQYF TGCGCCAGCAGCTTGGAGGAGGAGACCCAGTACTTC
TRBJ1-1 once TRBD1 TRBV5-1 CASSATGGKTTEAFF TGCGCCAGCAGTGCAACAGGGGGAAAAACTACTGAAGCTTTCTTT
TRBJ1-2 NA TRBD1 TRBV28 CASSARQGPNYGYTF TGTGCCAGCAGTGCTCGACAGGGGCCTAACTATGGCTACACCTTC
TRBJ1-5 few NA TRBV28 CASLLRQANSNQPQHF TGTGCCAGCCTCCTGAGACAGGCCAATAGCAATCAGCCCCAGCATTTT
TRBJ1-1 NA NA TRBV7-6 CASRLTVNTEAFF TGTGCCAGCAGGTTGACAGTCAACACTGAAGCTTTCTTT
TRBJ1-4 NA NA TRBV9 CASSANGEGANEKLFF TGTGCCAGCAGCGCCAACGGGGAGGGGGCTAATGAAAAACTGTTTTTT
TRBJ1-5 NA TRBD1 TRBV23-1 CASRRQGKGNQPQHF TGCGCCAGCAGGAGACAGGGAAAGGGCAATCAGCCCCAGCATTTT
TRBJ1-2 once TRBD1 TRBV19 CASSARDREGYTF TGTGCCAGTAGTGCGCGGGACAGGGAAGGCTACACCTTC